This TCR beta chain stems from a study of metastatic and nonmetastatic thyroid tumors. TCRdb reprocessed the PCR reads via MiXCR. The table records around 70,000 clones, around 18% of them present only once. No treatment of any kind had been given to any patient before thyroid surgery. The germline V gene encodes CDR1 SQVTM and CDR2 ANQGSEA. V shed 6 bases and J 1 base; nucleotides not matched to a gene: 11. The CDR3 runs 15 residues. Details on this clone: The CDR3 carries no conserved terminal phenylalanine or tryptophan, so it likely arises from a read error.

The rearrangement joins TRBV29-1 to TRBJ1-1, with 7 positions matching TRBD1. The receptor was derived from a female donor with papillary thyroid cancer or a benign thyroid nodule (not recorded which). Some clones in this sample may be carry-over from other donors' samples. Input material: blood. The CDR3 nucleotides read TGCAGCGTCCAAACCCCCGGGACAGAGAACACTGAAGCTTTCTCT. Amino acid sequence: CSVQTPGTENTEAFS.